These T cell receptor beta chains were read from a single sample in a study of T cells in localized non-small cell lung cancer. TCRdb's table, derived via immunoSEQ multiplex PCR, lists solely in-frame clones and lacks some. The sample lists about 26,000 clones; about nine tenths were seen once. Material: peripheral blood, obtained before any cancer treatment. The receptors were gathered from a female donor over 55 with stage II squamous cell lung carcinoma. The CDR3 runs from the conserved cysteine through the conserved F or W.

TRBV6-5,CASNWGENTEAFF
TRBV19,CASSMGDFSGNTIYF
TRBV5-1,CASASGTERGTEAFF
TRBV21-1,CASSKDSRKGGADTEAFF
TRBV7-9,CASSFSLAEETQYF
TRBV19,CASSIRPQGATWETQYF
TRBV7-9,CASSLSEAFF
TRBV5-5,CASSLEPYGYTF
TRBV2,CASSEWAGNTIYF
TRBV5-6,CASSLGDRSNEQYF
TRBV7-2,CASSWTYTSYNEQFF
TRBV5-1,CASSLVPGEMAEQYF
TRBV30,CAWNALGLAGGGGELFF
TRBV7-9,CASSLGLAANNEQFF
TRBV5-4,CASSSRGLGTEAFF
TRBV5-1,CASSLHSEDGYTF
TRBV7-9,CASSVWEQMQYF
TRBV4-3,CASSQDWGRGGEQFF
TRBV7-2,CASSPGLTYEQYF
TRBV7-2,CASSLQGGSANTEAFF
TRBV7-7,CASSVSGTGDSYEQYF
TRBV27,CASSSYSGANVLTF
TRBV14,CASSLQAGATTDTQYF
TRBV28,CASSFLNTRNEQYF
TRBV7-2,CASSLGQPTLNNEQFF
TRBV10-3,CAISSGMNTEAFF
TRBV5-1,CASSFGLLSTDTQYF
TRBV7-2,CASRTGTFTGELFF
TRBV2,CASSDPDRISNQPQHF
TRBV29-1,CSVASGLAGVMQYF
TRBV5-4,CASSSGQAYTYEQYF
TRBV15,CATTSPDGWQETQYF
TRBV9,CASSVGTSGGSGEQFF
TRBV28,CASRGTGSSQPQHF
TRBV11-2,CASSLGTAYTEAFF
TRBV20-1,CSARAPNEQFF
TRBV6-5,CASSYQGKKPQHF